This T cell receptor beta chain comes out of a study of blood T cell repertoires in COVID-19. At the level of the study: Researchers got acute and convalescent COVID-19 samples from the United States, Italy and Spain. Nucleic acid was either cDNA or gDNA, and it came from T cells, B-cell-depleted T cells, or PBMCs.

The germline gives CDR1 SEHNR, CDR2 FQNEAQ (reference sequence). This CDR3 has 14 amino acids. V dropped 5 bases and J dropped 6; count of bases not matched to a gene: 5. As processed by the authors: Amplifying reference gene primers gave estimates of nucleated cell counts. Some clones are missing from TCRdb's copy, which holds only in-frame ones; the method was immunoSEQ multiplex PCR. D and trimming come from the DNA, and the V and J calls and clone size come from that table. Here the sample spans 220,000 or so clones, almost 85% being singletons. The sample was peripheral blood. The rearrangement joins TRBV7-9 to TRBJ1-3, with 9 bases fitting TRBD1. The sequence came from a woman aged 80 or older with acute or convalescent COVID-19. The CDR3 DNA sequence: TGTGCCAGCAGCCCGGGACAGGGCAAAAACACCATATATTTT. Translating gives CASSPGQGKNTIYF.